This TCR beta chain emerged from a study of a mutant IDH1 vaccine in newly diagnosed glioma. The germline gives CDR1 LGHNT, CDR2 FRNRAP. The CDR3 sequence is 14 residues long. V gave up 5 bases and J gave up 7 bases, with 18 bases separating them. Time point: week 47, end of study. Vaccination used 300 ug of mutant IDH1 20-mer peptide per dose, with topical imiquimod. Comment on this clone: Its antigen is not identified.

Some clones are missing from TCRdb's copy, which holds only in-frame ones; the method was immunoSEQ multiplex PCR. Among tens of thousands of clones listed, 84% were seen once. The sample in question was PBMCs, obtained from a glioma patient whose treatment included an IDH1 peptide vaccine. This sequence was found in a man in his forties with glioma. The chain recombines TRBV12-5 with TRBJ2-7; no firm D call. This CDR3 reads CASGQSRAQGEQYF. The CDR3 DNA follows: TGTGCTAGTGGTCAGTCCCGGGCTCAAGGAGAGCAGTACTTC.